This entry features one TCR beta chain sequence. Antigen specificity is unknown. The authors ran a second PCR of about 6 to 12 cycles using a sample-barcoded 5' primer and a J-beta primer mix. TCRdb reprocessed the 5' RACE reads via MiXCR and lists one record per CDR3 protein. The table lists hundreds of thousands of distinct CDR3 sequences, 44% of them singletons. Germline-derived CDR1 and CDR2 are MNHEY and SVGEGT. The CDR3 loop spans 15 amino acids. This specimen comes from a study of blood T cells in healthy people across ages. Whole-study results and caveats: Measured against age, TCR beta diversity per million T cells decreased in a roughly linear manner.

The clonotype was recovered from a man aged 60-69 years in good health. Sequences were obtained from blood. V and J are TRBV6-2 or TRBV6-3 and TRBJ2-4; 9 positions agree with TRBD2. The end of the DNA is better explained by TRBJ2-5, so the J call may be wrong. CDR3 sequence: CASSFGGGAGETQYF. Here the CDR3 DNA reads TGTGCCAGCAGTTTCGGCGGGGGGGCCGGAGAGACCCAGTACTTC.